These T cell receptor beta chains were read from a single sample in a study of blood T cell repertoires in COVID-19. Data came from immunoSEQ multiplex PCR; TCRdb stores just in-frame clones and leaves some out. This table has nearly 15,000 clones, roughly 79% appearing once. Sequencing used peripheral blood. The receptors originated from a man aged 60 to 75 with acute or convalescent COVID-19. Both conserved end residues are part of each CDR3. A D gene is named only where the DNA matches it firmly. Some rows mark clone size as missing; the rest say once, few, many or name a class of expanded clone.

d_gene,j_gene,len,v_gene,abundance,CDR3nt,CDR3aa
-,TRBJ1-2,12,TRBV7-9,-,TGTGCCAGCAGCTTTCAGGACTATGGCTACACCTTC,CASSFQDYGYTF
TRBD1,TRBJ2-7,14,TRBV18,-,TGTGCCAGCTCACCAGGGACAGGGTCTCGGGAGCAGTACTTC,CASSPGTGSREQYF
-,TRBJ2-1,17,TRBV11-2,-,TGTGCCAGCAGCTTTTCTCCCTGGCGGAACTCCTACAATGAGCAGTTCTTC,CASSFSPWRNSYNEQFF
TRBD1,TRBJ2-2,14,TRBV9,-,TGTGCCAGCACCGGACAGGGACACACCGGGGAGCTGTTTTTT,CASTGQGHTGELFF
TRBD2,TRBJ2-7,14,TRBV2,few,TGTGCCAGCAGTGAGTGGGAGGGGACTGGGGAGCAGTACTTC,CASSEWEGTGEQYF
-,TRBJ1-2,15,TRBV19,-,TGTGCCAGTAGTATAGGACAGGCAATACCCTATGGCTACACCTTC,CASSIGQAIPYGYTF
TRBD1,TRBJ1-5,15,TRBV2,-,TGTGCCAGCAGTCGGACAGGGTCAGTACTCCAGCCCCAGCATTTT,CASSRTGSVLQPQHF
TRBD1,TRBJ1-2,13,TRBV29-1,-,TGCAGCGTCGAGACAGACAGGGGTTATGGCTACACCTTC,CSVETDRGYGYTF
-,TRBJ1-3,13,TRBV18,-,TGTGCCAGCTTGCAGGGAAGAGGAAACACCATATATTTT,CASLQGRGNTIYF
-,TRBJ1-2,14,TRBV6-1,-,TGTGCCAGCAGTGAAGGGTGGGGGAGGTATGGCTACACCTTC,CASSEGWGRYGYTF
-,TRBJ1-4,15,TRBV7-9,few,TGTGCCTATAGCACCGCTGGGGGCCCAAATGAAAAACTGTTTTTT,CAYSTAGGPNEKLFF
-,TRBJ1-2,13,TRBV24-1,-,TGTGCCACCAGTGAAGGGGCTAACTATGGCTACACCTTC,CATSEGANYGYTF
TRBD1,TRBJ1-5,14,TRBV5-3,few,TGTGCCAGAAGCCTACAGGGGGAGGACCAGCCCCAGCATTTT,CARSLQGEDQPQHF
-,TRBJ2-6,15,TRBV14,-,TGTGCCAGCAGCCCGTCGGGCTCTGGGGCCAACGTCCTGACTTTC,CASSPSGSGANVLTF
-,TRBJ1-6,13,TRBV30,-,TGTGCCTGGATGCGGGGGTTAGGGTCACCCCTCCACTTT,CAWMRGLGSPLHF
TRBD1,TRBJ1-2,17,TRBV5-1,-,TGCGCCAGCAGCTTTTTCCCCCCGGGACAGGGGATGGGTGGCTACACCTTC,CASSFFPPGQGMGGYTF
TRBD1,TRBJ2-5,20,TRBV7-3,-,TGTGCCAGCAGCTTAGGGGTCCGAGACAGGGGAGAGGTTAGACAAGAGACCCAGTACTTC,CASSLGVRDRGEVRQETQYF
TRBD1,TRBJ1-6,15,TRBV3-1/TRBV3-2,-,TGTGCCAGCGCTGCGCAGGGGGCGCATAATTCACCCCTCCACTTT,CASAAQGAHNSPLHF
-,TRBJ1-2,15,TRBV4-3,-,TGCGCCAGCAGCCAAGAGAGTCTGGGCAGCTATGGCTACACCTTC,CASSQESLGSYGYTF
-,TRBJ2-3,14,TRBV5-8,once,TGTGCCAGCACCTTCGGACAGAGCACAGATACGCAGTATTTT,CASTFGQSTDTQYF
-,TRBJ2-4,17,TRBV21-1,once,TGTGCCAGCAGCAAAGAGAAGGAAGCGACCACCAAAAACATTCAGTACTTC,CASSKEKEATTKNIQYF
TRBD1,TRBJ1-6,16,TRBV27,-,TGTGCCAGCAGTCCAGCGACAGGGGGCTATGATTCACCCCTCCACTTT,CASSPATGGYDSPLHF
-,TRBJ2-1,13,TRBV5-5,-,TGTGCCAGCAGAATTGAACAGCACAATGAGCAGTTCTTC,CASRIEQHNEQFF
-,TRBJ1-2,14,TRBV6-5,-,TGTGCCAGCAGTTACCCGCAGGGGCGGCTTGGCTACACCTTC,CASSYPQGRLGYTF
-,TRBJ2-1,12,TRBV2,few,TGTGCCAGCAGCCAGACTACCCATGAGCAGTTCTTC,CASSQTTHEQFF
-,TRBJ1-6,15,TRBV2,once,TGTGCCTGTCGACAGGAAAGCTCCTATAATTCACCCCTCCACTTT,CACRQESSYNSPLHF
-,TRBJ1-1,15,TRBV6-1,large,TGTGCCAGCAGTGAAGCGAATGGCGGTGGCACTGAAGCTTTCTTT,CASSEANGGGTEAFF
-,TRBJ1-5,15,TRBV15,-,TGTGCCACCAGCAGTAGTCCGTCTAGCAATCAGCCCCAGCATTTT,CATSSSPSSNQPQHF
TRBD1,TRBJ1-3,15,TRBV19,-,TGTGCCAGTAGGGACAGGGTTTTTTCTGGAAACACCATATATTTT,CASRDRVFSGNTIYF
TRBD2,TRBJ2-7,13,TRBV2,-,TGTGCCAGCCAACCGGCTTTAGCGGGAGAGCAGTACTTC,CASQPALAGEQYF
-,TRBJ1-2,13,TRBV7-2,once,TGTGCCAGCAGCTTAGACTCCAGGAAGGGCTACACCTTC,CASSLDSRKGYTF
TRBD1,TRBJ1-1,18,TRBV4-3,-,TGCGCCAGCAGCCAATACCACACAGGGGGCTTATTAAACACTGAAGCTTTCTTT,CASSQYHTGGLLNTEAFF
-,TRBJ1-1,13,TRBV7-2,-,TGTGCCAGCAGCCCACAGGGTCTTACTGAAGCTTTCTTT,CASSPQGLTEAFF
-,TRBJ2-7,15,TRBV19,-,TGTGCCAGTAGTATTTCTGGACAGAGCTCCTACGAGCAGTACTTC,CASSISGQSSYEQYF
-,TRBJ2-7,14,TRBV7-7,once,TGTGCCAGCAGCCCAGGGGCGGGCGCCTACGAGCAGTACTTC,CASSPGAGAYEQYF
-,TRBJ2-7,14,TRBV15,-,TGTGCCACCAGCAGAGACAGGGTGGTGTACGAGCAGTACTTC,CATSRDRVVYEQYF
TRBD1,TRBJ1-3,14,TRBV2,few,TGTGCCAGCAGCCAACAGGGGCAGGGAAACACCATATATTTT,CASSQQGQGNTIYF
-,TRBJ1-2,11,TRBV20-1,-,TGCAGTGCTACGGGGTTGGGAAGCTACACCTTC,CSATGLGSYTF
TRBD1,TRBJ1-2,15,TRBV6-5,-,TGTGCCAGCAGTTTACAGGGGGGAGCTAACTATGGCTACACCTTC,CASSLQGGANYGYTF
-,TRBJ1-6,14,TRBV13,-,TGTGCCAGCAGCTCCGGGATCTCGAATTCACCCCTCCACTTT,CASSSGISNSPLHF
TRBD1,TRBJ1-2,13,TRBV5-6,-,TGTGCCAGCAGCCTGATGACAGGGGAGACTCAGGCCTTC,CASSLMTGETQAF
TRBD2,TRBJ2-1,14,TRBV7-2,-,TGTGCCAGCAGCAACAGACTAGCGGGAGACCATGCGTTCTTC,CASSNRLAGDHAFF
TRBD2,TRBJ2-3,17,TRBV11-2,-,TGTGCCAGCAGCTTAGGAGGAGCGGGAGGGAGAACAGATACGCAGTATTTT,CASSLGGAGGRTDTQYF
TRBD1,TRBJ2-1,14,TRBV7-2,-,TGTGCCAGCAGCCCGGGACAGGTGAGAGGTGAGCAGTTCTTC,CASSPGQVRGEQFF
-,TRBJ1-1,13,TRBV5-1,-,TGCGCCAGCAGCTTGAACAGGGACACTGAAGCTTTCTTT,CASSLNRDTEAFF
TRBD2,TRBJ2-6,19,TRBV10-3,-,TGTGCCATCAGTGAGGTGGTAGCGGGGGGTTCGGTTGGGGCCAACGTCCTGACTTTC,CAISEVVAGGSVGANVLTF
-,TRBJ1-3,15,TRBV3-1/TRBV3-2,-,TGTGCCAGCAGCCAAGATAAGGGGGTTTGGAACACCATATATTTT,CASSQDKGVWNTIYF
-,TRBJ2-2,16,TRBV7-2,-,TGTGCCAGCAGCTTATTGGCTAGCTTTAGGGCCGGGGAGCTGTTTTTT,CASSLLASFRAGELFF